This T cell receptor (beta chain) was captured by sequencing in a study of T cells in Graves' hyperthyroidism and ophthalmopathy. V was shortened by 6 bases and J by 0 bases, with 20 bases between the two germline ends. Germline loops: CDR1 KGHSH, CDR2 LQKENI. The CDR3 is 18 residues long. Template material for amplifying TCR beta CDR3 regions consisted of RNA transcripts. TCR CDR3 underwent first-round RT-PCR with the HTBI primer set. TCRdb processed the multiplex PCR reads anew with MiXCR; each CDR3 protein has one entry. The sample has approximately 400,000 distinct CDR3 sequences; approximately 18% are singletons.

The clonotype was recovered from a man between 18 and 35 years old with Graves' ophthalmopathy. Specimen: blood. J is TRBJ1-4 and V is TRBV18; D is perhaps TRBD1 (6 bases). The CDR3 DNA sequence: TGTGCCAGCTCTCCTCGAGAGACAGGCGTTGCAACTAATGAAAAACTGTTTTTT. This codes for CASSPRETGVATNEKLFF. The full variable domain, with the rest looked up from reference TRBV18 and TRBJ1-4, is NAGVMQNPRHLVRRRGQEARLRCSPMKGHSHVYWYRQLPEEGLKFMVYLQKENIIDESGMPKERFSAEFPKEGPSILRIQQVVRGDSAAYFCASSPRETGVATNEKLFFGSGTQLSVL.